This TCR beta chain comes out of a study of blood T cell repertoires in COVID-19. The CDR3 consists of 11 residues. Deletions cut 6 bases from V and 11 bases from J, with 13 bases between. Per the germline V gene, CDR1 is MNHEY and CDR2 is SVGEGT. The assay was immunoSEQ multiplex PCR, and TCRdb's table has in-frame clones only and misses some. The table records fewer than 350,000 clones, around 90% of them present only once. The sequencing input was PBMCs or T cells enriched from blood (not recorded which). The source of this sequence is a woman between 40 and 50 years old who had recovered from COVID-19. This sequence joins TRBV6-2 or TRBV6-3 and TRBJ1-1; tentative D call: TRBD1 (5 bases). The CDR3 bases are TGTGCCAGCAGCATGGGACTGCGGGCTTTCTTT. It specifies CASSMGLRAFF.